Listed below are T cell receptor beta chains from one sample, sequenced in a study of T-cell reconstitution after alpha-beta-depleted transplantation in children. TCRdb itself ran the PCR reads through MiXCR, one entry per CDR3 protein. The sample shows some 400,000 distinct CDR3 sequences, just over 20% of them seen only once. The sequencing used PBMCs from the stem cell graft donor, collected from the stem cell graft. These receptor sequences come from a human donor who donated a stem cell graft to a child with acute myeloid leukemia. Both conserved end residues are part of each CDR3. D genes are given only for firm matches. Where a row states a size, it is once, few, many or the class of an expanded clone; other rows omit it.

>TRBJ2-7|TRBV19|once|NA|13
TGTGCCAGTAGTATAGGGGTGAACTACGAGCAGTACTTC
CASSIGVNYEQYF
>TRBJ1-5|TRBV28|few|NA|15
TGTGCCAGCAGTTTGACCCGGTTCGGGGGGCAGCCCCAGCATTTT
CASSLTRFGGQPQHF
>TRBJ1-5|TRBV6-1|many|NA|13
TGTGCCAGCAGTGCTTGGGATAATCAGCCCCAGCATTTT
CASSAWDNQPQHF
>TRBJ2-7|TRBV29-1|once|NA|15
TGCAGCGTTGGGGGGGGCAGGGCCGGGGGTGGCGAGCAGTACTTC
CSVGGGRAGGGEQYF
>TRBJ2-3|TRBV20-1|many|TRBD1|15
TGCAGTGCTGAGCACCGGGACAGTTACACAGATACGCAGTATTTT
CSAEHRDSYTDTQYF
>TRBJ2-3|TRBV3-1|NA|TRBD2|17
TGTGCCAGCAGCCAAGACAGCGGGACCAGGGTGACAGATACGCAGTATTTT
CASSQDSGTRVTDTQYF
>TRBJ2-1|TRBV7-3|few|NA|15
TGTGCCAGCAGTCCCCTACTTAGCGGTTACAATGAGCAGTTCTTC
CASSPLLSGYNEQFF
>TRBJ1-6|TRBV28|few|NA|13
TGTGCCAGCAGAGAGGGATCCAGGTCACCCCTCCACTTT
CASREGSRSPLHF
>TRBJ2-1|TRBV29-1|many|NA|10
TGCAGCGTCGGGGAGTATGAGCAGTTCTTC
CSVGEYEQFF
>TRBJ2-1|TRBV2|NA|NA|13
TGTGCCAGCAGTGTGACCTTAAACAATGAGCAGTTCTTC
CASSVTLNNEQFF
>TRBJ2-2|TRBV5-6|NA|NA|15
TGTGCCAGCAGCTCTACTACACTGAACACCGGGGAGCTGTTTTTT
CASSSTTLNTGELFF
>TRBJ2-5|TRBV5-1|NA|NA|14
TGCGCCAGCAGCTACACGGGACCCCAAGAGACCCAGTACTTC
CASSYTGPQETQYF
>TRBJ2-5|TRBV7-2|NA|TRBD1|16
TGTGCCAGCAGCCCAGGGACAGGGTTCGTTCAGGAGACCCAGTACTTC
CASSPGTGFVQETQYF
>TRBJ2-1|TRBV12-3/TRBV12-4|few|NA|15
TGTGCCAGTAGACAGGGCCCGGGAGAGTACAATGAGCAGTTCTTC
CASRQGPGEYNEQFF
>TRBJ2-2|TRBV9|few|NA|16
TGTGCCAGCAGCCAAGCCCCGCAACCGAACACCGGGGAGCTGTTTTTT
CASSQAPQPNTGELFF